This TCR beta chain is from a study of Graves' ophthalmopathy and Graves' hyperthyroidism. Overall study findings and caveats: Cross-validated, the 13-signature model showed 87.88%/81.08% sensitivity/specificity, and 80%/75% in the test set.

As for this clonotype: The antigen is unknown.

RNA transcripts yielded amplified TCR beta CDR3 regions. HTBI primers were employed in first-round RT-PCR, then a second-round multiplex PCR followed. TCRdb independently ran MiXCR on the multiplex PCR reads; one entry per CDR3 protein. The sample shows roughly 400,000 distinct CDR3 sequences, 17% of them seen only once. V lost 1 base and J 2 bases, leaving 20 bases between the germline ends. The germline V gene has CDR1 LGHDT and CDR2 YNNKEL (reference sequence). The CDR3 spans 18 residues. The genes are TRBV3-1 and TRBJ2-5; D not certain. The source of this sequence is an adult woman with stable Graves' hyperthyroidism. The sample taken for sequencing was peripheral blood. CDR3 protein: CASSQGQKPSDVQETQYF. The DNA of the CDR3 is TGTGCCAGCAGCCAAGGCCAAAAACCCAGTGACGTACAAGAGACCCAGTACTTC.